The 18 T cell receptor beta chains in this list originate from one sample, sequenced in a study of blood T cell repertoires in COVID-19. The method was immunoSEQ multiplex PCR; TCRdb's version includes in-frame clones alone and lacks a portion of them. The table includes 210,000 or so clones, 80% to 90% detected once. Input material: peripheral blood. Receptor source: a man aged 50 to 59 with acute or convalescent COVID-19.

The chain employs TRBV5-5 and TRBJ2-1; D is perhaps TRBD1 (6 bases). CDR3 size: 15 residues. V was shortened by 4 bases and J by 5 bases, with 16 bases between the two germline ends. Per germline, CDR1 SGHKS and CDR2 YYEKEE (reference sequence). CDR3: CASSPGQGHNNEQFF. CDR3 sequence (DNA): TGTGCCAGCAGCCCGGGGCAGGGGCATAACAATGAGCAGTTCTTC.

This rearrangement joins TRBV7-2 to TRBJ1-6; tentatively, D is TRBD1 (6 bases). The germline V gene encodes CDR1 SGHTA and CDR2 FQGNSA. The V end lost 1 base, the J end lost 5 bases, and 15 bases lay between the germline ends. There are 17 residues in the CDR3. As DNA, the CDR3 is TGTGCCAGCAGCTTAGTGTTCGGGGGGCCGGATAATTCACCCCTCCACTTT. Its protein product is CASSLVFGGPDNSPLHF.

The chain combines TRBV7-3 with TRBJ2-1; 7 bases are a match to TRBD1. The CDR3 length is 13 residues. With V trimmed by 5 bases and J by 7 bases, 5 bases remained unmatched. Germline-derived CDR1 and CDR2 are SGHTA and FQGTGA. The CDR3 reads CASSTDRVNEQFF. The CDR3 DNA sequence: TGTGCCAGCAGCACCGACAGGGTTAATGAGCAGTTCTTC.

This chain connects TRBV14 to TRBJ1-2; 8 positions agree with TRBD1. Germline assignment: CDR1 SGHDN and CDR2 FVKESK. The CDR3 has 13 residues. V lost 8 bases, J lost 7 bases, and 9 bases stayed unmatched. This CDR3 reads CASGIQGVVGYTF. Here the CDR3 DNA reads TGTGCCAGCGGGATACAGGGGGTAGTTGGCTACACCTTC. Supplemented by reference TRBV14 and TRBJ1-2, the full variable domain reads EAGVTQFPSHSVIEKGQTVTLRCDPISGHDNLYWYRRVMGKEIKFLLHFVKESKQDESGMPNNRFLAERTGGTYSTLKVQPAELEDSGVYFCASGIQGVVGYTFGSGTRLTVV.

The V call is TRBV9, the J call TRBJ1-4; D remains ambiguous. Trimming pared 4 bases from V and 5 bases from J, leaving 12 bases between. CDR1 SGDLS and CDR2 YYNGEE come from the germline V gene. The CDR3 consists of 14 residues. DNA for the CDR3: TGTGCCAGCAGCCCCACATCGATGAATGAAAAACTGTTTTTT. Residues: CASSPTSMNEKLFF.

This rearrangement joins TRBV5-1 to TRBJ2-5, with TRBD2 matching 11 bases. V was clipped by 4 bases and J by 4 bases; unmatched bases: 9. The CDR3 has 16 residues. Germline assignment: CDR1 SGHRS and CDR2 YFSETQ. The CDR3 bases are TGCGCCAGCAGCCCCGGACTAGCGGGTCCCGGAGAGACCCAGTACTTC. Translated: CASSPGLAGPGETQYF.

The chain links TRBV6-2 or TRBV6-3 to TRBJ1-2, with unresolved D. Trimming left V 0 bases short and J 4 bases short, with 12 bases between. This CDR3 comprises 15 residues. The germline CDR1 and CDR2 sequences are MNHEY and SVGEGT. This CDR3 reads CASSYSALRGYGYTF. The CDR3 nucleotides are TGTGCCAGCAGTTACTCCGCCCTTCGAGGCTATGGCTACACCTTC.

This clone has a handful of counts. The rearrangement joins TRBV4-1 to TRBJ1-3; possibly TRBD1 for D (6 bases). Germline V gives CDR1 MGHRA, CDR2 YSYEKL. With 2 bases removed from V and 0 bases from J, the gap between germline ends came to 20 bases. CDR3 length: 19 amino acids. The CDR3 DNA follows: TGCGCCAGCAGCCAAACCCCCCAGGACAGCTCCGACTCTGGAAACACCATATATTTT. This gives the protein CASSQTPQDSSDSGNTIYF.

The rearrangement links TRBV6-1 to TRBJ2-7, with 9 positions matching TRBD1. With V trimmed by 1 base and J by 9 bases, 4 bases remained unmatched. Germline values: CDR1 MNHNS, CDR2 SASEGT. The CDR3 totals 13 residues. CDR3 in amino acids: CASSEGQGVGQYF. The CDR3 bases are TGTGCCAGCAGTGAAGGACAGGGGGTTGGGCAGTACTTC.

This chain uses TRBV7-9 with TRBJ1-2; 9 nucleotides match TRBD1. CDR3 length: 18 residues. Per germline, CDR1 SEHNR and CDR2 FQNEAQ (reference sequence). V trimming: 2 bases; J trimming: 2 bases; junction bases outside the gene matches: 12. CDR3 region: CASSLRPGTGNVNYGYTF. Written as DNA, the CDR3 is TGTGCCAGCAGCTTACGTCCCGGGACAGGGAATGTCAACTATGGCTACACCTTC.

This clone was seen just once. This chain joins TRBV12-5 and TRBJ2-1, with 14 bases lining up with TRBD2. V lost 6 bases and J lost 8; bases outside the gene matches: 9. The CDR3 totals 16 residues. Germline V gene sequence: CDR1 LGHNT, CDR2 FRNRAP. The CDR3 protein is CASGQAGTSGGYEQFF. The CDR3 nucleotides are TGTGCTAGTGGACAGGCCGGGACTAGCGGGGGATATGAGCAGTTCTTC.

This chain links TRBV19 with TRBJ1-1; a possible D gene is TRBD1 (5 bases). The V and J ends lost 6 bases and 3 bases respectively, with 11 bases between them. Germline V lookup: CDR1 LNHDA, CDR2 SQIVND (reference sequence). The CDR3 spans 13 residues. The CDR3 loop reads CASRGWGDTEAFF. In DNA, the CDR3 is TGTGCCAGTAGAGGGTGGGGGGACACTGAAGCTTTCTTT.

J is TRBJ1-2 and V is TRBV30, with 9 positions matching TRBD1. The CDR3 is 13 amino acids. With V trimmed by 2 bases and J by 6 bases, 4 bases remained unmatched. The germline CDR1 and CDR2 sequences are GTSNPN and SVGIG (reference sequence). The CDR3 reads CAWSWTGDHGYTF. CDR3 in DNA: TGTGCCTGGAGTTGGACAGGGGATCATGGCTACACCTTC. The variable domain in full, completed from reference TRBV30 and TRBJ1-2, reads SQTIHQWPATLVQPVGSPLSLECTVEGTSNPNLYWYRQAAGRGLQLLFYSVGIGQISSEVPQNLSASRPQDRQFILSSKKLLLSDSGFYLCAWSWTGDHGYTFGSGTRLTVV.

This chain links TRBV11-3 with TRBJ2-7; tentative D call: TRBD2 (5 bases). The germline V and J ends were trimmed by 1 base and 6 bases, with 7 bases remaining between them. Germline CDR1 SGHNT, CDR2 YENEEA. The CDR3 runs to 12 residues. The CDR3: CASSLVAGEQYF. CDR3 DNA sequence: TGTGCCAGCAGCTTAGTCGCGGGCGAGCAGTACTTC. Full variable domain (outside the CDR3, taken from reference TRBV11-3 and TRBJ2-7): EAGVVQSPRYKIIEKKQPVAFWCNPISGHNTLYWYLQNLGQGPELLIRYENEEAVDDSQLPKDRFSAERLKGVDSTLKIQPAELGDSAVYLCASSLVAGEQYFGPGTRLTVT.

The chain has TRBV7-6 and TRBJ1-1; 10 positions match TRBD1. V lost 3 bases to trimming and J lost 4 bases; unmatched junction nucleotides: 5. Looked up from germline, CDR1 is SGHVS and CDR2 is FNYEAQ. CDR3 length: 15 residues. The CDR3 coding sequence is TGTGCCAGCAGCTTGGGACAGGGGACTAGCACTGAAGCTTTCTTT. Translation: CASSLGQGTSTEAFF. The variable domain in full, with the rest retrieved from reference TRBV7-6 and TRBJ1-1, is GAGVSQSPRYKVTKRGQDVALRCDPISGHVSLYWYRQALGQGPEFLTYFNYEAQQDKSGLPNDRFSAERPEGSISTLTIQRTEQRDSAMYRCASSLGQGTSTEAFFGQGTRLTVV.

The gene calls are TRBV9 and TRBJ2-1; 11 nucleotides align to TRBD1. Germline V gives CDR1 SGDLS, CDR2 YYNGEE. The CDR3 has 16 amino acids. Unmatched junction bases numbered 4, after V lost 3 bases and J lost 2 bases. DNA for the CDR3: TGTGCCAGCAGCGCTCGGACAGGGGGCCCCTACAATGAGCAGTTCTTC. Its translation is CASSARTGGPYNEQFF. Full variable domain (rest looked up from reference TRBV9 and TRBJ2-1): DSGVTQTPKHLITATGQRVTLRCSPRSGDLSVYWYQQSLDQGLQFLIQYYNGEERAKGNILERFSAQQFPDLHSELNLSSLELGDSALYFCASSARTGGPYNEQFFGPGTRLTVL.

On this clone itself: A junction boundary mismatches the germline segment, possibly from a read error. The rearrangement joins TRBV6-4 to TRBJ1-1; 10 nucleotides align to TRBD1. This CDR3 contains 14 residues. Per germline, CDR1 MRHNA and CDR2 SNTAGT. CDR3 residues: CASSDSGTGDEAFF. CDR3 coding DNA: TGTGCCAGCAGTGACTCCGGGACAGGGGACGAAGCTTTTTTT.

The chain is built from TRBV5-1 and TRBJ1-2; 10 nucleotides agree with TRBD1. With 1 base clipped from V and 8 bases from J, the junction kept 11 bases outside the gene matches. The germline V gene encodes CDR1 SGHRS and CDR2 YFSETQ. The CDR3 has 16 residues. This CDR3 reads CASSLTPGTGVSGYTF. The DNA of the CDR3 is TGCGCCAGCAGCTTGACGCCCGGGACAGGGGTTAGCGGCTACACCTTC.